These 28 T cell receptor delta chains share one sample of origin, sequenced in a study of gammadelta T cells in human blood (dated by TCRdb to about 2020). To prepare the library, RT-PCR was applied. The listed sequencing device is Illumina MiSeq. Clone calls in TCRdb were regenerated from the public reads with CATT, after which identical DNA sequences shared one row. The sample data list several hundred delta-chain clones, and around 15% of these were observed just once. The top ten clonotypes cover 22% of the sample. The material sequenced was non-Vgamma9Vdelta2 gamma-delta T cells from adult blood. The receptors were sampled from a human donor.

As concerns this clone: Only one base separates this from a far larger clonotype, so it likely reflects a read error. The same CDR3 is also encoded by other DNA sequences in this sample. The genes are TRDV3 and TRDJ1; either TRDD2 or TRDD3 may fit D (6 bases each). The V and J ends lost 3 bases and 5 bases respectively, with 22 bases between them. The CDR3 sequence is 15 residues long. Per germline, CDR1 TVYSNPD and CDR2 GDNSRS (reference sequence). The CDR3 DNA is TGTGCCTTGGCATTTCCTTCCATCACTGGGGATAAACTCATCTTT. It yields the protein CALAFPSITGDKLIF.

This clone has just a few counts. Since a much larger clone is just one base distant, this may be a read error. The chain is built from TRDV1 and TRDJ1; 10 nucleotides agree with TRDD3. J lost 2 bases, V lost 7 bases, and 16 bases had no gene match. CDR1 is TSWWSYY and CDR2 is QGS in the germline V gene. The CDR3 is 18 residues long. The CDR3 loop reads CALAPTSLGDMGTDKLIF. The CDR3 region has the DNA TGTGCTCTTGCACCCACCAGTCTGGGGGATATGGGAACCGATAAACTCATCTTT.

In its sample, this clone is medium-sized (0.01 to 0.1%). V gene TRDV3 combines with J gene TRDJ1, with 10 bases lining up with TRDD3. The V gene's germline CDR1 is TVYSNPD and CDR2 GDNSRS (reference sequence). V lost 3 bases to trimming and J lost 2 bases; unmatched junction nucleotides: 15. The CDR3 length is 17 residues. CDR3 protein: CALVPAHWGIGTDKLIF. CDR3 nucleotides: TGTGCCTTGGTCCCCGCCCACTGGGGGATTGGAACCGATAAACTCATCTTT.

This clone is classed as hyperexpanded. Additional DNA sequences in this sample encode the identical CDR3. This chain uses TRDV1 with TRDJ1; 7 nucleotides align to TRDD3. The CDR3 runs to 23 residues. CDR1 TSWWSYY and CDR2 QGS come from the germline V gene. J was trimmed by 0 bases and V by 4 bases; bases with no gene match: 29. The CDR3 nucleotides are TGTGCTCTTGGGGGGACTCCTGCCTTCTCAGTACTGGGGATAAGATTGTACACCGATAAACTCATCTTT. Translating gives CALGGTPAFSVLGIRLYTDKLIF.

For this clone: The likely explanation is a read error, given a far larger clone one base away. V is TRDV1 and J is TRDJ1; TRDD3 agrees at 12 bases. This CDR3 comprises 26 residues. CDR1 and CDR2 from the germline V gene are TSWWSYY and QGS. The CDR3 DNA sequence: TGTGCTCTTAGGGAACTTCAGCGGCCCCGGGTTTGGACTACCGACTGGGGGATACCCTACACCGATAAACTCATCTTT. Translating gives CALRELQRPRVWTTDWGIPYTDKLIF.

This clone qualifies as medium-sized. The chain employs TRDV1 and TRDJ1; D unresolved. The CDR3 is 20 amino acids. The germline V and J ends were trimmed by 3 bases and 0 bases, with 26 bases remaining between them. The V gene's germline CDR1 is TSWWSYY and CDR2 QGS. The CDR3 here is CALGESDIPPPYPYTDKLIF. The CDR3 bases are TGTGCTCTTGGGGAGTCGGACATTCCGCCTCCTTATCCGTACACCGATAAACTCATCTTT.

By its share, this clone is large. This CDR3 is also generated by other DNA sequences in the sample. This chain connects TRAV23/DV6 to TRDJ1, with 9 bases aligning to TRDD2. Germline loops: CDR1 NTAFDY, CDR2 IRPDVSE (reference sequence). The CDR3 extends over 26 amino acids. The chain's CDR3 is CAVDPQHSSFLRTYWGLTLGSDKLIF. The DNA of the CDR3 is TGTGCCGTGGACCCTCAACACTCTTCCTTCCTACGGACCTACTGGGGATTAACCTTAGGCTCCGATAAACTCATCTTT.

By share, this clone ranks as medium-sized. This chain connects TRDV1 to TRDJ1; D uncertain. This CDR3 has 13 amino acids. Per the germline V gene, CDR1 is TSWWSYY and CDR2 is QGS. The V gene lost 7 bases and the J gene lost 0 bases, with 9 bases spanning the gap. The CDR3 spells CALALPNTDKLIF. The CDR3 DNA is TGTGCTCTTGCCCTCCCGAACACCGATAAACTCATCTTT.

In regard to this clone: Since a far larger clone is one base different, this is likely a read error. This chain joins TRDV1 and TRDJ1; a weak D match, TRDD3 (6 bases). Germline-derived CDR1 and CDR2 are TSWWSYY and QGS. The CDR3 is 14 residues long. The CDR3 bases are TGTGCTTTTGGGGATGACTACGAAAACGATAAACTCATCTTT. This codes for CAFGDDYENDKLIF.

Comment on this clone: This probably arose from a read error, given a far larger clone one base away. The sample carries other DNA sequences with the same CDR3. The chain carries TRAV38-2/DV8 and TRDJ1; D perhaps matches TRDD3 (6 bases). This CDR3 comprises 20 residues. V was shortened by 4 bases and J by 0 bases, with 28 bases between the two germline ends. Germline CDR1 reads TSESDYY; CDR2 reads QEAYKQQN. This CDR3 reads CAYREASWGPLGLYTDKLIF. Here the CDR3 DNA reads TGTGCTTATAGGGAGGCGAGCTGGGGTCCCCTGGGGCTATACACCGATAAACTCATCTTT.

In this sample, this clone is medium-sized. V and J are TRDV3 and TRDJ3; 9 bases align to TRDD2. CDR1 is TVYSNPD, CDR2 GDNSRS, per germline (reference sequence). CDR3 size: 22 residues. V gave up 2 bases and J gave up 3 bases; unmatched junction bases: 23. Here the CDR3 DNA reads TGTGCCTTTTCCCGGCCTTCCTACGATACGCTACCTTGGAGCTGGGACACCCGACAGATGTTTTTC. This translates into CAFSRPSYDTLPWSWDTRQMFF. Supplemented by reference TRDV3 and TRDJ3, the full variable domain reads CDKVTQSSPDQTVASGSEVVLLCTYDTVYSNPDLFWYRIRPDYSFQFVFYGDNSRSEGADFTQGRFSVKHILTQKAFHLVISPVRTEDSATYYCAFSRPSYDTLPWSWDTRQMFFGTGIKLFVEP.

This clone is labeled large. The chain couples TRDV1 to TRDJ1, with 7 positions matching TRDD3. V lost 2 bases to trimming and J lost 8 bases; unmatched junction nucleotides: 29. The CDR3 length is 21 residues. Germline lookup yields CDR1 TSWWSYY and CDR2 QGS. Written as DNA, the CDR3 is TGTGCTCTTGGGGAAAGGTCGGGACCTACCTGGGGGTTTATACCACTAAGGAAACTCATCTTT. The encoded protein is CALGERSGPTWGFIPLRKLIF.

To note about this clone: This clone may be a read error of a much larger clone one base away. The chain links TRDV1 to TRDJ1, with a possible D match to TRDD3 (6 bases). This CDR3 has 26 amino acids. The germline gives CDR1 TSWWSYY, CDR2 QGS. Trimming cost V 0 bases and J 3 bases, with 44 bases left between them. CDR3 DNA: TGTGCTCTTGGGGAACTCCTTTTCCCCGGTATCATTTTCCACTGGGACGATGAACCTTACCCCGATAAACTCATCTTT. Its protein product is CALGELLFPGIIFHWDDEPYPDKLIF.

By sample share, this clone is large. V and J are TRDV1 and TRDJ1; TRDD3 matches at 7 bases. Germline V lookup: CDR1 TSWWSYY, CDR2 QGS. The CDR3 consists of 14 residues. V trimming: 2 bases; J trimming: 7 bases; junction bases outside the gene matches: 7. In DNA form, the CDR3 reads TGTGCTCTTGGGGAAAGGGTCTGGGGGCTTAAACTCATCTTT. Translated, it gives CALGERVWGLKLIF.

This clone ranks as large (0.1 to 1%). V usage is TRDV1 and J usage is TRDJ1; weak D call: TRDD3 (10 bases). Trimming took 2 bases from V and 3 from J, leaving 46 bases between them. CDR3 length: 26 amino acids. CDR1 TSWWSYY and CDR2 QGS come from the germline V gene. The CDR3 sequence is CALGETEAFLRGIRDFAYDLSDKLIF. The CDR3 nucleotides read TGTGCTCTTGGGGAAACAGAGGCCTTCCTACGGGGGATACGAGATTTTGCGTACGATTTATCCGATAAACTCATCTTT.

This clone is categorized as large. This chain joins TRDV1 and TRDJ1; TRDD3 agrees at 8 bases. The junction had 17 bases not matched to a gene; V was cut back by 2 bases and J by 0 bases. Germline values: CDR1 TSWWSYY, CDR2 QGS. This CDR3 is 20 amino acids long. The CDR3 bases are TGTGCTCTTGGGGAATGGGTCTACTTGGGATACGCTATCTACACCGATAAACTCATCTTT. Protein product: CALGEWVYLGYAIYTDKLIF.

Sample share makes this clone large (0.1 to 1%). Other DNA variants within this sample encode the same CDR3. The rearrangement uses TRDV3 and TRDJ1, with D maybe TRDD3 (6 bases). Trimming left V 3 bases short and J 0 bases short, with 32 bases between. This CDR3 has 20 amino acids. The germline gives CDR1 TVYSNPD, CDR2 GDNSRS (reference sequence). For the CDR3, the DNA is TGTGCCTTCCCTTTGGGTAGCGCTGGGGCCCTGTGGTGGGACACCGATAAACTCATCTTT. Amino acids: CAFPLGSAGALWWDTDKLIF.

Relative to its sample, this clone is medium-sized. The gene calls are TRDV1 and TRDJ1; 9 bases match TRDD3. Germline CDR1 reads TSWWSYY; CDR2 reads QGS. The CDR3 is 21 amino acids. J lost 3 bases, V lost 5 bases, and 25 bases had no gene match. This chain's CDR3 is CALGYQEVPLLRLGESDKLIF. Written as DNA, the CDR3 is TGTGCTCTTGGGTATCAAGAAGTCCCCCTGTTGCGACTGGGGGAGTCCGATAAACTCATCTTT.

This clone is termed large (0.1 to 1%). This chain connects TRDV1 to TRDJ1; TRDD2 matches at 8 bases. The V gene end was trimmed by 3 bases and the J gene end by 0 bases; junction bases not matched to a gene: 33. This CDR3 is built from 25 residues. The V gene's germline CDR1 is TSWWSYY and CDR2 QGS. The CDR3 sequence: CALGDPMSSYKVVGMQRRYTDKLIF. CDR3 nucleotides: TGTGCTCTTGGGGATCCAATGTCTTCCTACAAGGTTGTGGGGATGCAGAGGAGGTACACCGATAAACTCATCTTT.

By sample share, this clone is medium-sized. The rearrangement links TRDV1 to TRDJ1, with TRDD3 matching over 11 bases. From germline, CDR1 is TSWWSYY and CDR2 QGS. The CDR3 runs 23 residues. Trimming removed 0 bases from V and 0 bases from J; junction bases left unmatched: 21. The DNA of the CDR3 is TGTGCTCTTGGGGAACTAGCTACTTCCTACCCCGTAGACTGGGGGATAGACACCGATAAACTCATCTTT. It translates to CALGELATSYPVDWGIDTDKLIF.

This clone is judged medium-sized. V and J are TRDV1 and TRDJ1; 9 positions match TRDD3. Germline CDR1 TSWWSYY, CDR2 QGS. CDR3 size: 20 residues. V lost 2 bases to trimming and J lost 5 bases; unmatched junction nucleotides: 21. CDR3 DNA: TGTGCTCTTGGGGAAGAAATCGACGTTTGGGGGATATGGGACCCAGATAAACTCATCTTT. It is translated as CALGEEIDVWGIWDPDKLIF.

Comment on this clone: It differs at one base from a far larger clone, so likely a read error. The chain recombines TRDV1 with TRDJ1, with a tentative D call TRDD3 (5 bases). The CDR3 is 13 amino acids. Looked up from germline, CDR1 is TSWWSYY and CDR2 is QGS. V lost 2 bases and J 6 bases, leaving 10 bases between the germline ends. This chain's CDR3 is CALGEVDTNKLIF. CDR3 nucleotides: TGTGCTCTTGGGGAAGTCGATACCAATAAACTCATCTTT.

In its sample, this clone ranks as large. The V call is TRDV1, the J call TRDJ1, with D perhaps matching TRDD3 (7 bases). Looked up from germline, CDR1 is TSWWSYY and CDR2 is QGS. Trimming shortened V by 0 bases and J by 0 bases, and 35 bases separated the two germline ends. This CDR3 has 24 residues. The CDR3 loop reads CALGELAAFQHIFWGPAYTDKLIF. The CDR3 region has the DNA TGTGCTCTTGGGGAACTTGCGGCCTTCCAGCATATCTTCTGGGGGCCCGCGTACACCGATAAACTCATCTTT.

This clone is termed large. The J gene is TRDJ1, the V gene TRDV1; 7 bases agree with TRDD3. CDR3 length: 20 residues. Germline assignment: CDR1 TSWWSYY and CDR2 QGS. J was trimmed by 1 base and V by 3 bases; bases with no gene match: 20. The CDR3 DNA reads as TGTGCTCTTGGGGAGGGGGAGGATCTTCACTGGGGACCGAGCACCGATAAACTCATCTTT. Protein: CALGEGEDLHWGPSTDKLIF.

This clone is deemed medium-sized. The rearrangement links TRDV3 to TRDJ1, with 10 bases identical to TRDD3. CDR3 size: 21 residues. Trimming cost V 4 bases and J 0 bases; bases outside gene matches: 26. Germline V gives CDR1 TVYSNPD, CDR2 GDNSRS (reference sequence). The CDR3 bases are TGTGCCTCTCTCGAGCCAGGGCCTTCCCAGGACCTGGGGGATAACACCGATAAACTCATCTTT. It encodes CASLEPGPSQDLGDNTDKLIF.

By frequency in the sample, this clone is large (0.1 to 1%). This sequence joins TRDV1 and TRDJ3, with a tentative D call TRDD3 (8 bases). V lost 3 bases, J lost 0 bases, and 30 bases lay in between. The CDR3 consists of 24 residues. Germline V gene lookup returns CDR1 TSWWSYY and CDR2 QGS. CDR3 sequence (DNA): TGTGCTCTTGGGGATGTTCCTTCCTCGGTCTACTGGGGGGCCTTCTCCTGGGACACCCGACAGATGTTTTTC. Translation gives CALGDVPSSVYWGAFSWDTRQMFF.

By sample fraction, this clone is medium-sized. The gene calls are TRDV3 and TRDJ1; possibly TRDD3 for D (9 bases). The CDR3 contains 18 residues. Germline V gene sequence: CDR1 TVYSNPD, CDR2 GDNSRS (reference sequence). V lost 1 base, J lost 1 base, and 25 bases lay in between. CDR3 residues: CAFTGSSYYWGTTDKLIF. The CDR3 bases are TGTGCCTTTACGGGTTCTTCCTACTACTGGGGGACCACCGATAAACTCATCTTT.

About this clone: A far larger clone is just one base off, so this is likely a read error. The gene calls are TRDV1 and TRDJ1; 7 bases fit TRDD3. The CDR3 contains 23 residues. CDR1 and CDR2 from the germline V gene are TSWWSYY and QGS. CDR3 sequence reads: CALGGTPAFSVLGIRLYTDKRIF. CDR3 coding DNA: TGTGCTCTTGGGGGGACTCCTGCCTTCTCAGTACTGGGGATAAGATTGTACACCGATAAACGCATCTTT.